Presented here are 29 T cell receptor beta chains from one specimen sequenced in a study of Graves' ophthalmopathy and Graves' hyperthyroidism (dated by TCRdb to 2016 to 2019). Sequencing used an Illumina HiSeq 2000. For repertoire sequencing, TCR beta CDR3 regions were amplified from RNA transcripts. HTBI primers and the Qiagen OneStep RT-PCR kit were used in a first-round RT-PCR, which was followed by a second-round multiplex PCR, size selection and purification. Using fastp at Q25 and MiXCR, TCRdb reprocessed the public reads and kept productive beta chains. Every CDR3 protein is listed once, alongside the most common genes and DNA of its rows. Here the sample has 660,000 or so distinct CDR3 sequences; over 40% occur a single time. The biggest ten clones account for 3% to 4% of the sample. What was sequenced was peripheral blood. Receptors were obtained from an adult man with Graves' ophthalmopathy.

This clonotype was counted at least ten times. The chain is built from TRBV29-1 and TRBJ2-7; 8 bases line up with TRBD1. This CDR3 is 13 amino acids long. V gave up 6 bases and J gave up 3 bases; unmatched junction bases: 7. Germline V lookup: CDR1 SQVTM, CDR2 ANQGSEA. CDR3 sequence reads: CSVETGVDYEQYF. In DNA, the CDR3 is TGCAGCGTGGAGACAGGGGTGGACTACGAGCAGTACTTC.

On this clonotype: It may be a read error: a sequence one base away is much more abundant. This chain uses TRBV7-8 with TRBJ2-7, with 10 bases aligning to TRBD1. J was trimmed by 6 bases and V by 5 bases; bases with no gene match: 7. There are 14 residues in the CDR3. CDR1 is SGHVS and CDR2 is FQNEAQ in the germline V gene. The CDR3, as DNA: TGTGCCAGCAGCACCGGGACAGGGGTTATCGAGCAGTACTTC. Protein sequence: CASSTGTGVIEQYF.

The sample holds a few counts of this clonotype. The chain recombines TRBV20-1 with TRBJ2-2; a weak D match, TRBD1 (6 bases). This CDR3 contains 15 residues. The germline V gene encodes CDR1 DFQATT and CDR2 SNEGSKA (reference sequence). V was shortened by 1 base and J by 0 bases, with 9 bases between the two germline ends. As DNA, the CDR3 is TGCAGTGCTAGAGGGGACACCACGAACACCGGGGAGCTGTTTTTT. Translation: CSARGDTTNTGELFF.

The genes are TRBV7-6 and TRBJ1-4, with D maybe TRBD1 (6 bases). Germline loops: CDR1 SGHVS, CDR2 FNYEAQ. Deletions cut 5 bases from V and 4 bases from J, with 23 bases between. The CDR3 length is 18 residues. The CDR3 DNA is TGTGCCAGCAGCCCCAGAAGGATTGGGGGGCGGAATAATGAAAAACTGTTTTTT. Its translation: CASSPRRIGGRNNEKLFF.

This clonotype was seen ten or more times. The genes are TRBV7-9 and TRBJ1-1; unclear D gene. This CDR3 contains 14 residues. The V gene lost 7 bases and the J gene lost 4 bases, with 16 bases spanning the gap. Germline-derived CDR1 and CDR2 are SEHNR and FQNEAQ (reference sequence). The CDR3 region has the DNA TGTGCCAGCACCGTGGCGGTCGGCGGCACTGAAGCTTTCTTT. Translated, it gives CASTVAVGGTEAFF.

As regards this clonotype: An end of the junction differs from the germline gene, which may be a read error. The V gene is TRBV10-3, the J gene TRBJ1-4, with TRBD1 as a possible D gene (5 bases). The CDR3 spans 14 residues. CDR1 and CDR2 from the germline V gene are ENHRY and SYGVKD. CDR3 nucleotides: TGTGCCATCCGTGAAGGGGCAACTAATGAAAAACTGTTTTTT. The encoded protein is CAIREGATNEKLFF.

About this clonotype itself: A read error may produce the germline difference seen at one junction end. This chain joins TRBV5-1 and TRBJ1-4; 9 nucleotides match TRBD1. This CDR3 is 14 amino acids long. The germline CDR1 and CDR2 sequences are SGHRS and YFSETQ. CDR3 amino acids: CASSSGQGNEKLLF. The CDR3 DNA follows: TGCGCCAGCAGCTCCGGACAGGGGAACGAAAAACTGCTTTTT.

The sample holds a few counts of this clonotype. The V call is TRBV5-1, the J call TRBJ1-4; 10 bases fit TRBD1. Trimming took 4 bases from V and 8 from J; bases not matched to a gene: 11. The length of the CDR3 is 16 residues. Germline CDR1 SGHRS, CDR2 YFSETQ. The CDR3 loop reads CASSLHYGQGEEKLFF. The CDR3 DNA is TGCGCCAGCAGCCTCCATTACGGACAGGGGGAAGAAAAACTGTTTTTT.

This chain's CDR3 is CASSLANSGPYGYTF. The CDR3 bases are TGTGCCAGCAGCTTAGCCAATTCGGGGCCGTATGGCTACACCTTC. The rearrangement joins TRBV7-9 to TRBJ1-2; D is perhaps TRBD1 (5 bases). Germline values: CDR1 SEHNR, CDR2 FQNEAQ (reference sequence). This CDR3 is 15 amino acids long. V shed 0 bases and J shed 5 bases, with 13 bases lying between them. Together with reference TRBV7-9 and TRBJ1-2, the CDR3 gives the full variable domain: DTGVSQNPRHKITKRGQNVTFRCDPISEHNRLYWYRQTLGQGPEFLTYFQNEAQLEKSRLLSDRFSAERPKGSFSTLEIQRTEQGDSAMYLCASSLANSGPYGYTFGSGTRLTVV.

The chain links TRBV29-1 to TRBJ2-1; D may be TRBD1 (6 bases). Trimming took 7 bases from V and 9 from J, leaving 13 bases between them. The CDR3 length is 11 residues. In germline, CDR1 is SQVTM, CDR2 ANQGSEA. The CDR3 DNA reads as TGCAGCGACAGGGTGGGGGTTGAGCAGTTCTTC. Translated: CSDRVGVEQFF.

The table lists this clonotype with a few counts. This sequence joins TRBV15 and TRBJ1-5; D is possibly TRBD1 (6 bases). The CDR3 sequence is 11 residues long. With 11 bases removed from V and 6 bases from J, the gap between germline ends came to 11 bases. CDR1 is LNHNV, CDR2 YYDKDF, per germline (reference sequence). CDR3 sequence (DNA): TGTGCCCCGGGGGGCCCTCAGCCCCAGCATTTT. Its translation: CAPGGPQPQHF.

Ten or more counts support this clonotype. The chain links TRBV4-1 to TRBJ1-2; D possibly corresponds to TRBD1 (5 bases). Trimming took off 4 bases at V and 4 bases at J, with 10 bases between the two ends. Germline assignment: CDR1 MGHRA and CDR2 YSYEKL. The CDR3 totals 13 residues. Here the CDR3 reads CASSPGEIYGYTF. The CDR3 DNA reads as TGCGCCAGCAGCCCGGGGGAGATCTATGGCTACACCTTC.

The J gene is TRBJ2-5, the V gene TRBV10-3, with D possibly matching TRBD2 (7 bases). V dropped 8 bases and J dropped 4 bases, with 11 bases sitting between them. Germline CDR1 reads ENHRY; CDR2 reads SYGVKD. This CDR3 spans 12 amino acids. The CDR3 sequence: CAIGGGGETQYF. In DNA, the CDR3 is TGTGCCATCGGGGGAGGGGGAGAGACCCAGTACTTC.

V and J are TRBV12-3 or TRBV12-4 and TRBJ2-7; perhaps TRBD2 as D (6 bases). This CDR3 is 14 amino acids long. The ends were cut back, 5 bases at V and 0 bases at J, with 11 bases in the middle. The CDR3 bases are TGTGCCAGCAGTCCTGCGGGGCACTCCTACGAGCAGTACTTC. Residues: CASSPAGHSYEQYF.

A note on this clonotype: A clone one base away is much larger, so this may be a read error. CDR3 amino acids: CVSSQGDRGDYEQYF. In DNA form, the CDR3 reads TGCGTCAGCAGCCAGGGGGACAGGGGCGACTACGAGCAGTACTTC. This chain uses TRBV7-6 with TRBJ2-7; 10 bases are a match to TRBD1. CDR1 is SGHVS, CDR2 FNYEAQ, per germline. CDR3 length: 15 amino acids.

This clonotype has ten or more counts. This sequence joins TRBV2 and TRBJ1-4, with D uncertain. The length of the CDR3 is 14 residues. Trimming took off 6 bases at V and 7 bases at J, with 15 bases between the two ends. The germline gives CDR1 SNHLY, CDR2 FYNNEI. CDR3 coding DNA: TGTGCCAGCAGAAGTGGGCAGACTGCTGAAAAACTGTTTTTT. As protein: CASRSGQTAEKLFF.

The table lists this clonotype with a few counts. DNA for the CDR3: TGTGCCAGCAGTATTCAGGGAGACTACTACGAGCAGTACTTC. Its protein is CASSIQGDYYEQYF. This chain connects TRBV5-4 to TRBJ2-7; D tentatively reads TRBD1 or TRBD2 (5 bases each). Germline CDR1 SGHNT, CDR2 YYREEE (reference sequence). The CDR3 totals 14 residues. Trimming shortened V by 5 bases and J by 3 bases, and 15 bases separated the two germline ends.

The chain joins TRBV6-6 to TRBJ1-1, with 8 positions matching TRBD1. With V trimmed by 7 bases and J by 5 bases, 6 bases remained unmatched. Per germline, CDR1 MNHNY and CDR2 SVGAGI (reference sequence). The CDR3 has 13 amino acids. Here the CDR3 reads CASKQGAGTEAFF. The CDR3 DNA reads TGTGCCAGCAAGCAGGGGGCCGGTACTGAAGCTTTCTTT.

This clonotype showed up many times. The chain joins TRBV20-1 to TRBJ1-5; tentative D call: TRBD1 (5 bases). Trimming shortened V by 6 bases and J by 7 bases, and 16 bases separated the two germline ends. This CDR3 region has 13 residues. CDR1 is DFQATT and CDR2 is SNEGSKA in the germline V gene (reference sequence). CDR3 DNA sequence: TGCAGTGCGAACCAGGGCCTAGACCAGCCCCAGCATTTT. This gives the protein CSANQGLDQPQHF.

The chain couples TRBV10-3 to TRBJ1-2; D is unresolved. The CDR3 runs 13 residues. V dropped 9 bases and J dropped 2 bases, with 13 bases sitting between them. Germline CDR1 is ENHRY and CDR2 is SYGVKD. CDR3 in amino acids: CAMNPGLNYGYTF. Written as DNA, the CDR3 is TGTGCCATGAATCCGGGCTTAAACTATGGCTACACCTTC.

This clonotype showed up many times. The V gene is TRBV12-3 or TRBV12-4, the J gene TRBJ2-5; D is uncertain. Trimming shortened V by 6 bases and J by 7 bases, and 9 bases separated the two germline ends. The length of the CDR3 is 11 residues. The CDR3 DNA reads as TGTGCCAGCAGCCGTCTCGGGACCCAGTACTTC. This encodes CASSRLGTQYF.

This chain joins TRBV24-1 and TRBJ2-7; a possible D gene is TRBD1 (5 bases). Trimming took off 7 bases at V and 6 bases at J, with 12 bases between the two ends. The CDR3 extends over 12 amino acids. Germline CDR1 and CDR2: KGHDR and SFDVKD. The CDR3 DNA reads TGTGCCACCAGCACAGGCCACCTCGAGCAGTACTTC. It encodes CATSTGHLEQYF.

This clonotype was detected only a few times. The chain joins TRBV25-1 to TRBJ2-5; tentatively, D is TRBD1 or TRBD2 (5 bases each). CDR1 and CDR2 (germline): MGHDK, SYGVNS. CDR3 length: 12 amino acids. Trimming took 10 bases from V and 5 from J, leaving 14 bases between them. The CDR3 DNA reads TGTGCCACCTCCGGGGCCGGGGAGACCCAGTACTTC. Its translation: CATSGAGETQYF.

The chain recombines TRBV4-3 with TRBJ2-7; no clear D gene. V was cut by 1 base and J by 7 bases, with 11 bases left in between. This CDR3 is built from 13 residues. Germline V gene sequence: CDR1 LGHNA, CDR2 YSLEER. CDR3 nucleotides: TGCGCCAGCAGCCAAGCTCGGTTTACGGAGCAGTACTTC. The encoded protein is CASSQARFTEQYF.

V is TRBV25-1 and J is TRBJ2-5; 7 nucleotides agree with TRBD2. This CDR3 has 16 residues. Unmatched junction bases numbered 8, after V lost 2 bases and J lost 2 bases. The germline V gene has CDR1 MGHDK and CDR2 SYGVNS. The CDR3 sequence: CASSERRDGGQETQYF. CDR3 DNA: TGTGCCAGCAGTGAACGTCGCGACGGGGGGCAAGAGACCCAGTACTTC.

The V and J genes are TRBV2 and TRBJ2-7; TRBD1 matches 8 bases. This CDR3 region has 14 residues. The germline CDR1 and CDR2 sequences are SNHLY and FYNNEI. V was clipped by 5 bases and J by 7 bases; unmatched bases: 10. This CDR3 is CASSPGQATGEQYF. The CDR3 bases are TGTGCCAGCAGTCCGGGACAGGCGACCGGGGAGCAGTACTTC.

The rearrangement links TRBV20-1 to TRBJ1-1; D is unresolved. The CDR3 contains 12 residues. Germline loops: CDR1 DFQATT, CDR2 SNEGSKA (reference sequence). V was shortened by 8 bases and J by 3 bases, with 13 bases between the two germline ends. This CDR3 is CSYGRLDTEAFF. Written as DNA, the CDR3 is TGCAGTTACGGTAGGCTCGACACTGAAGCTTTCTTT.

This clonotype was picked up many times. The chain is built from TRBV20-1 and TRBJ2-5; D is uncertain. CDR3 size: 14 residues. Trimming cost V 6 bases and J 0 bases, with 14 bases left between them. In germline, CDR1 is DFQATT, CDR2 SNEGSKA (reference sequence). Here the CDR3 DNA reads TGCAGTGCCCAGGACGTTAACAACCAAGAGACCCAGTACTTC. Translated: CSAQDVNNQETQYF.

This clonotype was detected once. The rearrangement joins TRBV10-3 to TRBJ1-4; possibly TRBD1 for D (5 bases). The CDR3 covers 15 residues. CDR1 and CDR2 (germline): ENHRY, SYGVKD. V gave up 3 bases and J gave up 7 bases, with 15 bases separating them. DNA of the CDR3: TGTGCCATCAGTGATACGGGGGTAATGGGTGAAAAACTGTTTTTT. Translated, it gives CAISDTGVMGEKLFF.